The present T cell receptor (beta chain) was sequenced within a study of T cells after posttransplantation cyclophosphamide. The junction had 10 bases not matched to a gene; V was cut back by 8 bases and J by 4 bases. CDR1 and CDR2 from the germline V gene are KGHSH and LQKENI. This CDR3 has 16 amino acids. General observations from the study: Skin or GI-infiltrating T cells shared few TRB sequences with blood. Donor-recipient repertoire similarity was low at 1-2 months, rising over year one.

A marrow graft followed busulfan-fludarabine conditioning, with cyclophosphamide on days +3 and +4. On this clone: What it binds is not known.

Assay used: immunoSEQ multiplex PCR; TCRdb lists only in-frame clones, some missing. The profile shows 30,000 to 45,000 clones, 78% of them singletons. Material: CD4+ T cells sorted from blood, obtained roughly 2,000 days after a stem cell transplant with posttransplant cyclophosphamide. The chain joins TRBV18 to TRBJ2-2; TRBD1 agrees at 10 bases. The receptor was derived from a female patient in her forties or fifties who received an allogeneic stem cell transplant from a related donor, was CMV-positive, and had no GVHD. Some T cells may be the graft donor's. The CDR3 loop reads CASTMVGTGATGELFF. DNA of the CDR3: TGTGCCAGCACCATGGTCGGGACAGGGGCCACCGGGGAGCTGTTTTTT.